This T cell receptor beta chain was identified in a study of T cell responses to AZD1222 COVID-19 vaccine. As for this clone: Antigen: not known.

Clones were sequenced by immunoSEQ multiplex PCR, and TCRdb holds only the in-frame ones, with some missing. The data contain about 140,000 clones, 70% to 90% of them singletons. CDR1 and CDR2 from the germline V gene are LNHNV and YYDKDF (reference sequence). The CDR3 is made up of 13 amino acids. Trimming shortened V by 4 bases and J by 8 bases, and 9 bases separated the two germline ends. Points from the study as a whole: Compared with day 0, the breadth and depth of the Spike-specific TCR repertoire rose significantly after two doses of AZD1222. White British donors predominated, females outnumbered males, and clonal diversity was possibly underestimated. Repertoire sampling occurred only after the peak T cell response. Baseline antibody screening turned up just six seropositive AZD1222 recipients.

The specimen was peripheral blood, collected on day 0 of AZD1222 vaccination. The sequence derives from an adult in good health. The V call is TRBV15, the J call TRBJ1-6; no clear D. This chain's CDR3 is CATSTPLDSPLHF. The CDR3 region has the DNA TGTGCCACCAGCACTCCTTTAGATTCACCCCTCCACTTT. Drawing the rest from reference TRBV15 and TRBJ1-6, the complete variable domain is DAMVIQNPRYQVTQFGKPVTLSCSQTLNHNVMYWYQQKSSQAPKLLFHYYDKDFNNEADTPDNFQSRRPNTSFCFLDIRSPGLGDTAMYLCATSTPLDSPLHFGNGTRLTVT.